The present TCR beta chain was sequenced within a study of Ad26.COV2.S vaccination and SARS-CoV-2 variants. Study-wide background: Once, or twice with 56 days between doses, Ad26.COV2.S was given intramuscularly. Study-wide findings and caveats: With respect to non-spike TCR breadth, vaccine and placebo recipients were similar. Researchers cautioned that TCR breadth and depth analyses may have underestimated total T cell responses.

Treatment defined: roughly 18 received Ad26.COV2.S at low or high dose, single or two shots; roughly five received placebo; per-sample allocation not given. Day 63 after the first injection of vaccine or placebo was the sampling time. Cohort 1b enrolled adults aged 18-55 years in Boston. Between the trimmed V and J ends, which lost 4 bases and 0 bases, there was a span of 14 bases. The germline gives CDR1 SGHRS, CDR2 YFSETQ. This CDR3 has 15 amino acids. On this clone: As yet, its antigen is unknown.

The assay was immunoSEQ multiplex PCR, and TCRdb's table has in-frame clones only and misses some. The data contain roughly 500,000 clones, 89% of them singletons. The chain recombines TRBV5-1 with TRBJ2-7, with a tentative D call TRBD2 (6 bases). This TCR came from a person between 18 and 60 years old who received the Ad26.COV2.S COVID-19 vaccine or a placebo. Here the sequenced sample was peripheral blood, taken in a trial of Ad26.COV2.S vaccine versus placebo. CDR3 in DNA: TGCGCCAGCAGCCCCAGACAGACTAGCTCCTACGAGCAGTACTTC. This encodes CASSPRQTSSYEQYF. Combining the CDR3 with reference TRBV5-1 and TRBJ2-7 gives the whole variable domain KAGVTQTPRYLIKTRGQQVTLSCSPISGHRSVSWYQQTPGQGLQFLFEYFSETQRNKGNFPGRFSGRQFSNSRSEMNVSTLELGDSALYLCASSPRQTSSYEQYFGPGTRLTVT.